This T cell receptor (beta chain) was found in a study of CD8+ T cells in alopecia areata (dated by TCRdb to between 2017 and 2018). Background on the whole study: Treated patients were enrolled in an open-label pilot trial of oral tofacitinib, 5 to 10 mg twice daily, for moderate-to-severe alopecia areata. Disease severity in treated patients was measured with the SALT score, which quantifies the percentage of affected scalp surface area. Patients on tofacitinib were biopsied at baseline and after 4 and 24 weeks of treatment, and several of the patients also had a later scalp biopsy. On the human side, TCRbeta sequencing was run on scalp tissue and on sorted CD4+ and CD8+ peripheral blood T cells from healthy controls and from alopecia areata patients with either patchy or totalis/universalis disease. Amplification of TCRbeta CDR3 regions was done by immunoSEQ multiplex PCR using 35 Vbeta forward primers and 13 Jbeta reverse primers. RNA was obtained with the PAXgene miRNA kit for fixed scalp, the miRNeasy kit for PBMCs, and the RNeasy kit for mouse skin. Patients received tofacitinib for 6 to 18 months and were then followed off drug for 6 months to check for delayed response and recurrence. Scalp clonality was compared across normal scalp (n=4), patchy alopecia areata scalp (n=8), and alopecia totalis/universalis scalp (n=8). High-throughput TCRbeta sequencing was used to examine T cell clonal expansion in alopecia areata in both the C3H/HeJ mouse model and human patients. Study-wide findings and limitations: Unlike mouse skin, where gammadelta T cells dominate, normal human skin contains resident alphabeta T cells that get sequenced too, which complicates analysis of the scalp TCR repertoire. Because the treated cohort was small and had only one nonresponder, larger studies are needed to examine links between baseline CD8+ expansion and response. Higher clonality and more expanded CD8+ clones were observed in lesional scalp than in normal scalp, particularly in alopecia totalis/universalis, a finding suggestive of antigenic drive. During tofacitinib treatment, many expanded lesional clones stuck around in both scalp and blood, and this persistence may partly explain why relapse happens after treatment is stopped. Tofacitinib significantly decreased scalp clonality and the number of expanded CD8+ clones among the top 100 scalp clones. TCR sequences shared between patients were less clear than in mice, possibly partly because of HLA diversity in the patient population.

The time point label, read with the paper, signifies: less than five weeks on oral tofacitinib. The treatment or condition tag for this specimen amounts to: oral pan-JAK inhibitor, 5-10 mg twice daily. Lesional scalp punch biopsies and peripheral blood were collected from alopecia areata patients. PBMCs were separated by density centrifugation and stained for CD3, CD4 and CD8, after which CD4+ and CD8+ T cells were sorted on a FACSAria. A note on this clone: Its antigen is currently not known. Per-base quality was not reported, and no clone a single base away is much larger than it.

The library came from the immunoSEQ multiplex PCR assay. For TCR sequencing, RNA was extracted from every sample and reverse transcribed into cDNA to serve as template. First-strand cDNA was synthesized with SuperScript III using a 2:1 mix of oligo-dT and random hexamers. A synthetic immune receptor repertoire was used to gauge amplification bias, and whatever bias remained was removed computationally. The authors processed their data as follows. Raw reads were preprocessed for error removal, and CDR3 was defined according to IMGT conventions as running from the conserved cysteine to phenylalanine. Clonality was computed as 1 minus the Shannon entropy, with the entropy normalized by log2 of the number of productive unique TCRs. Whether each scalp clone was CD4 or CD8 was inferred by checking scalp TCRbeta sequences against the CD4 and CD8 repertoires from sorted blood. The table comes from immuneACCESS by way of TCRdb, which keeps in-frame sequences with V and J called. Part of the clones is missing from these tables; in studies checked, under half for an unresolved V gene and the rest for unknown reasons. The V and J calls and clone size are taken from that table; D and trimming were inferred from the DNA. Across this sample there are under 150,000 clones, with roughly 55% seen only once. Around 5.4% of the sample rests with the top ten.

The CDR3, from cysteine to phenylalanine, totals 12 residues. The retained sequence is limited to the CDR3, 36 bases, with the frame set at the first base. The CDR1 and CDR2 encoded by the germline V gene are SGHRS and YFSETQ. V is reduced by 4 bases and J by 7 bases, leaving a spacing of 12 bases between them. The sequence was obtained from a human donor with alopecia areata. The sample was CD4+ T cells sorted from blood, taken at week 4, from a patient treated with tofacitinib. The sequence joins TRBV5-1 to TRBJ2-7; TRBD2 is a weak D gene call, 5 bases matching. This receptor has the CDR3 CASSLESGEQYF. The nucleotide sequence is TGCGCCAGCAGCCTGGAGTCGGGGGAGCAGTACTTC.